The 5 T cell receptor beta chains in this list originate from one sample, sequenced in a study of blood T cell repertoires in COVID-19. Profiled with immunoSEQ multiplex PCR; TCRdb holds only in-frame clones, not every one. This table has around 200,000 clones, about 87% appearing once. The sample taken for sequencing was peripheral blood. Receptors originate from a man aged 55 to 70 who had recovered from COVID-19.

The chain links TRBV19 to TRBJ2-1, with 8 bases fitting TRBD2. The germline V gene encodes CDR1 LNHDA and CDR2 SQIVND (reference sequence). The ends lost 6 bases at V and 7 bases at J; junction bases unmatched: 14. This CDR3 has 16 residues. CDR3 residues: CASRSLREGLNNEQFF. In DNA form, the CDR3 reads TGTGCCAGTAGATCACTCCGGGAGGGCCTTAATAATGAGCAGTTCTTC.

CDR3 coding DNA: TGTGCCTGGAGCGCGGGACTAGGAGCAGATACGCAGTATTTT. This encodes CAWSAGLGADTQYF. This chain connects TRBV30 to TRBJ2-3; 8 nucleotides agree with TRBD2. CDR1 is GTSNPN, CDR2 SVGIG, per germline (reference sequence). After removal of 3 bases from V and 4 bases from J, the junction contained 6 bases not matched to a gene. CDR3 length: 14 residues.

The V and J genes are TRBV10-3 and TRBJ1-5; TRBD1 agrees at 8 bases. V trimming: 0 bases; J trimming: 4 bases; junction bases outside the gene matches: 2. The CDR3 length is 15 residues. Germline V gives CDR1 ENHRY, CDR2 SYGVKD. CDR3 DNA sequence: TGTGCCATCAGTGAGTCGGACAGGGAGAATCAGCCCCAGCATTTT. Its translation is CAISESDRENQPQHF.

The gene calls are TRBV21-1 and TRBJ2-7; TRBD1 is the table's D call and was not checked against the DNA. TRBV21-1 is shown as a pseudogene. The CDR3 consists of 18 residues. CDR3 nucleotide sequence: TGTGCCAGCAGCGGGAATTTAGGGGGAAGGGACAACTCCTACGAGCAGTACTTC. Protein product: CASSGNLGGRDNSYEQYF.

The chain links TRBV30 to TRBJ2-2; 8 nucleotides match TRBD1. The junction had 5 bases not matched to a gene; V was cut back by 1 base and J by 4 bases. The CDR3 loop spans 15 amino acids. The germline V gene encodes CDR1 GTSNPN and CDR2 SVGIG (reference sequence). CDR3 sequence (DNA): TGTGCCTGGAGTGCAAAGACAGGGGCCACCGGGGAGCTGTTTTTT. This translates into CAWSAKTGATGELFF.